A selection of T cell receptor beta chains follows, all from one sample in a study of T cell clonotyping in hematopoietic cell transplantation. The table came from immunoSEQ multiplex PCR; TCRdb's copy has only in-frame clones and leaves some out. The sample gives tens of thousands of clones, 90% to 96% of which show up once; roughly 1.8% is in the top ten. The input for sequencing was peripheral blood mononuclear cells, taken before stem cell transplant. These receptors were collected from a woman aged 45-59 years with acute myeloid leukemia. Some clones in this sample may be carry-over from other donors' samples. The CDR3 runs from the conserved cysteine through the conserved F or W. D genes are given only for firm matches. Rows may omit the clone size; those that give it use once, few, many or a size class.

CDR3 length: 12; D gene: NA; V gene: TRBV5-1; clone size: NA; J gene: TRBJ1-4; CDR3 protein: CASSLANEKLFF; CDR3 DNA: TGCGCCAGCAGCTTGGCTAATGAAAAACTGTTTTTT
CDR3 length: 13; D gene: NA; V gene: TRBV27; clone size: NA; J gene: TRBJ2-7; CDR3 protein: CASTDTGFHEQYF; CDR3 DNA: TGTGCCAGCACAGATACAGGGTTCCACGAGCAGTACTTC
CDR3 length: 13; D gene: TRBD2; V gene: TRBV30; clone size: NA; J gene: TRBJ2-7; CDR3 protein: CASSGGLTYEQYF; CDR3 DNA: TGTGCCAGTAGCGGGGGCCTAACCTACGAGCAGTACTTC
CDR3 length: 15; D gene: NA; V gene: TRBV7-2; clone size: NA; J gene: TRBJ1-5; CDR3 protein: CASSFGGFPNQPQHF; CDR3 DNA: TGTGCCAGCAGCTTTGGGGGATTCCCCAATCAGCCCCAGCATTTT
CDR3 length: 15; D gene: NA; V gene: TRBV5-6; clone size: NA; J gene: TRBJ1-4; CDR3 protein: CASSPVGASNEKLFF; CDR3 DNA: TGTGCCAGCAGCCCCGTAGGGGCTTCAAATGAAAAACTGTTTTTT
CDR3 length: 13; D gene: TRBD2; V gene: TRBV10-1; clone size: NA; J gene: TRBJ2-1; CDR3 protein: CASSSGVYNEQFF; CDR3 DNA: TGCGCCAGCAGTAGCGGGGTCTACAATGAGCAGTTCTTC
CDR3 length: 16; D gene: NA; V gene: TRBV4-1; clone size: NA; J gene: TRBJ1-2; CDR3 protein: CASSQVGGGLVGGYTF; CDR3 DNA: TGCGCCAGCAGCCAAGTTGGGGGGGGGCTGGTGGGTGGCTACACCTTC
CDR3 length: 12; D gene: NA; V gene: TRBV30; clone size: NA; J gene: TRBJ1-2; CDR3 protein: CAWSPRNYGYTF; CDR3 DNA: TGTGCCTGGAGTCCGAGGAACTATGGCTACACCTTC
CDR3 length: 15; D gene: TRBD1; V gene: TRBV5-4; clone size: NA; J gene: TRBJ2-7; CDR3 protein: CASSFFRDRDSEQYF; CDR3 DNA: TGTGCCAGCAGCTTCTTCCGGGACAGGGATTCCGAGCAGTACTTC
CDR3 length: 15; D gene: TRBD2; V gene: TRBV5-1; clone size: NA; J gene: TRBJ2-5; CDR3 protein: CASSLDGTIKETQYF; CDR3 DNA: TGCGCCAGCAGCTTGGATGGGACTATCAAAGAGACCCAGTACTTC
CDR3 length: 12; D gene: TRBD1; V gene: TRBV28; clone size: NA; J gene: TRBJ2-7; CDR3 protein: CASSPRTGMQYF; CDR3 DNA: TGTGCCAGCAGTCCTCGGACAGGGATGCAGTACTTC
CDR3 length: 13; D gene: NA; V gene: TRBV7-3; clone size: NA; J gene: TRBJ2-4; CDR3 protein: CASSFSGQNIQYF; CDR3 DNA: TGTGCCAGCAGCTTTTCGGGGCAGAACATTCAGTACTTC
CDR3 length: 14; D gene: TRBD1; V gene: TRBV19; clone size: NA; J gene: TRBJ2-6; CDR3 protein: CASGQGSGANVLTF; CDR3 DNA: TGTGCCAGTGGACAGGGATCTGGGGCCAACGTCCTGACTTTC
CDR3 length: 12; D gene: TRBD1; V gene: TRBV6-6; clone size: NA; J gene: TRBJ1-2; CDR3 protein: CASKGTVYGYTF; CDR3 DNA: TGTGCCAGCAAGGGGACAGTCTATGGCTACACCTTC
CDR3 length: 17; D gene: NA; V gene: TRBV30; clone size: NA; J gene: TRBJ1-6; CDR3 protein: CAWSATDRSSYNSPLHF; CDR3 DNA: TGTGCCTGGAGTGCAACCGACAGGAGCTCCTATAATTCACCCCTCCACTTT
CDR3 length: 14; D gene: TRBD1; V gene: TRBV2; clone size: NA; J gene: TRBJ1-5; CDR3 protein: CASSWDSTNQPQHF; CDR3 DNA: TGTGCCAGCAGCTGGGACAGCACGAATCAGCCCCAGCATTTT
CDR3 length: 13; D gene: TRBD2; V gene: TRBV6-4; clone size: NA; J gene: TRBJ2-2; CDR3 protein: CASSGRDTGELFF; CDR3 DNA: TGTGCCAGCAGCGGGAGGGACACCGGGGAGCTGTTTTTT
CDR3 length: 17; D gene: NA; V gene: TRBV6-1; clone size: once; J gene: TRBJ1-2; CDR3 protein: CASSDHLFRGADYGYTF; CDR3 DNA: TGTGCCAGCAGTGACCATTTGTTCCGGGGCGCGGACTATGGCTACACCTTC
CDR3 length: 15; D gene: NA; V gene: TRBV9; clone size: NA; J gene: TRBJ1-6; CDR3 protein: CASSAMDSHNSPLHF; CDR3 DNA: TGTGCCAGCAGCGCTATGGACAGCCATAATTCACCCCTCCACTTT
CDR3 length: 13; D gene: NA; V gene: TRBV6-6; clone size: NA; J gene: TRBJ1-4; CDR3 protein: CASRWRTNEKLFF; CDR3 DNA: TGTGCCAGCAGGTGGCGGACTAATGAAAAACTGTTTTTT
CDR3 length: 14; D gene: NA; V gene: TRBV6-5; clone size: NA; J gene: TRBJ1-2; CDR3 protein: CASSYAGVRYGYTF; CDR3 DNA: TGTGCCAGCAGTTATGCAGGGGTGCGTTATGGCTACACCTTC
CDR3 length: 13; D gene: NA; V gene: TRBV6-1; clone size: NA; J gene: TRBJ1-5; CDR3 protein: CASSDGRRQPQHF; CDR3 DNA: TGTGCCAGCAGTGACGGGAGAAGGCAGCCCCAGCATTTT
CDR3 length: 15; D gene: TRBD1; V gene: TRBV7-6; clone size: NA; J gene: TRBJ2-2; CDR3 protein: CASTKRQGRAGELFF; CDR3 DNA: TGTGCCAGCACCAAGAGACAGGGTCGGGCCGGGGAGCTGTTTTTT
CDR3 length: 17; D gene: NA; V gene: TRBV30; clone size: NA; J gene: TRBJ1-2; CDR3 protein: CAWSVPPGLLQIGGYTF; CDR3 DNA: TGTGCCTGGAGTGTACCCCCAGGACTTCTTCAAATCGGCGGCTACACCTTC
CDR3 length: 15; D gene: NA; V gene: TRBV27; clone size: NA; J gene: TRBJ1-1; CDR3 protein: CASRPSGVGNTEAFF; CDR3 DNA: TGTGCCAGCAGACCCTCGGGGGTTGGGAACACTGAAGCTTTCTTT
CDR3 length: 16; D gene: TRBD1; V gene: TRBV2; clone size: NA; J gene: TRBJ1-2; CDR3 protein: CASRPGTGGHPGGYTF; CDR3 DNA: TGTGCCAGCAGGCCCGGGACAGGGGGCCACCCGGGAGGCTACACCTTC
CDR3 length: 15; D gene: TRBD2; V gene: TRBV12-5; clone size: NA; J gene: TRBJ2-1; CDR3 protein: CASAPGLAGVDEQFF; CDR3 DNA: TGTGCTAGTGCCCCTGGACTAGCGGGAGTCGATGAGCAGTTCTTC
CDR3 length: 12; D gene: TRBD2; V gene: TRBV28; clone size: NA; J gene: TRBJ2-7; CDR3 protein: CASSPGGSQQYF; CDR3 DNA: TGTGCCAGCAGCCCGGGAGGGTCGCAGCAGTACTTC
CDR3 length: 14; D gene: TRBD1; V gene: TRBV2; clone size: once; J gene: TRBJ1-1; CDR3 protein: CASSLRGQGTEAFF; CDR3 DNA: TGTGCCAGCAGTCTCAGGGGGCAGGGTACTGAAGCTTTCTTT
CDR3 length: 15; D gene: TRBD1; V gene: TRBV2; clone size: once; J gene: TRBJ1-5; CDR3 protein: CASSDFGTGDQPQHF; CDR3 DNA: TGTGCCAGCAGTGATTTCGGGACAGGGGATCAGCCCCAGCATTTT